The source of this TCR beta chain is a study of cytomegalovirus exposure and HLA in healthy donors. Primers included in the PCR were 60 Vbeta and 13 Jbeta primers. The repertoire was sequenced with immunoSEQ multiplex PCR; TCRdb's copy has only in-frame clones and lacks some. The sample lists 150,000 to 200,000 clones, roughly 79% seen once, with around 0.96% in the top ten. The sequenced sample was PBMCs. The receptor was isolated from a woman between 50 and 59 years old in good health and CMV-seropositive.

CDR3: CASSYLDREQKNIQYF. CDR3 bases: TGTGCCAGCAGTTACCTGGACAGGGAACAAAAAAACATTCAGTACTTC. The chain links TRBV6-6 to TRBJ2-4; TRBD1 matches at 8 bases. From germline, CDR1 is MNHNY and CDR2 SVGAGI (reference sequence). CDR3 length equals 16 residues. The trim removed 2 bases at V and 4 bases at J, leaving 7 bases unmatched.